This record looks at one T cell receptor beta chain sequence and its context. The repertoire was sequenced with immunoSEQ multiplex PCR; TCRdb's copy has only in-frame clones and lacks some. Here the sample spans 30,000 to 40,000 clones, approximately 94% being singletons. The data are from a study of T cell changes during pregnancy in multiple sclerosis. There are 13 residues in the CDR3. V was shortened by 0 bases and J by 3 bases, with 5 bases between the two germline ends. The germline gives CDR1 LNHNV, CDR2 YYDKDF (reference sequence). The sequence came from a female donor with multiple sclerosis, enrolled in a pregnancy study. The chain has TRBV15 and TRBJ1-1; D possibly corresponds to TRBD1 (5 bases). The sample in question was CD4+ T cells from peripheral blood mononuclear cells, obtained in the second trimester of pregnancy. The CDR3 DNA reads as TGTGCCACCAGCAGAGACAGGGACACTGAAGCTTTCTTT. Its translation is CATSRDRDTEAFF.